The 16 T cell receptor beta chains given below trace back to one sample, sequenced in a study of blood T cell repertoires in COVID-19. Repertoires were generated with immunoSEQ multiplex PCR, while TCRdb's copy carries only in-frame clones and drops some. The table has 230,000 or so clones, around 83% seen once. The sequenced sample consisted of peripheral blood. These TCRs come from a woman between 35 and 50 years old who had recovered from COVID-19.

This clone was recorded once. The chain couples TRBV7-2 to TRBJ2-2, with TRBD2 matching over 9 bases. Germline CDR1 and CDR2: SGHTA and FQGNSA. The CDR3 is 16 residues long. With 4 bases clipped from V and 1 base from J, the junction kept 4 bases outside the gene matches. As DNA, the CDR3 is TGTGCCAGCAGCTCGAGACTAGCGGAGAACACCGGGGAGCTGTTTTTT. Amino acid sequence: CASSSRLAENTGELFF.

The J gene is TRBJ2-5, the V gene TRBV7-2; TRBD1 matches at 7 bases. Germline CDR1 SGHTA, CDR2 FQGNSA. The CDR3 runs to 16 residues. V dropped 0 bases and J dropped 3; count of bases not matched to a gene: 7. The chain's CDR3 is CASSLAPGQGEETQYF. The CDR3 DNA is TGTGCCAGCAGCTTAGCCCCCGGGCAGGGGGAAGAGACCCAGTACTTC. Looking up the rest from reference TRBV7-2 and TRBJ2-5 gives the full variable domain: GAGVSQSPSNKVTEKGKDVELRCDPISGHTALYWYRQSLGQGLEFLIYFQGNSAPDKSGLPSDRFSAERTGGSVSTLTIQRTQQEDSAVYLCASSLAPGQGEETQYFGPGTRLLVL.

The rearrangement links TRBV5-4 to TRBJ1-2; no clear D gene. V lost 1 base, J lost 10 bases, and 11 bases lay in between. The CDR3 runs 12 residues. CDR1 and CDR2 (germline): SGHNT, YYREEE (reference sequence). The CDR3 nucleotides read TGTGCCAGCAGCTTGCAATCGGTAGCCTACACCTTC. This translates into CASSLQSVAYTF.

The gene calls are TRBV6-5 and TRBJ2-5, with D tentatively TRBD1 (6 bases). Germline V gene sequence: CDR1 MNHEY, CDR2 SVGAGI. CDR3 length equals 14 residues. The CDR3 region has the DNA TGTGCAGCCGCCCCGGGGACACTACAAGAGACCCAGTACTTC. This sequence encodes CAAAPGTLQETQYF.

The V gene is TRBV7-2, the J gene TRBJ2-1; no firm D call. Trimming pared 5 bases from V and 5 bases from J, leaving 7 bases between. Germline V gene sequence: CDR1 SGHTA, CDR2 FQGNSA. The CDR3 is made up of 12 amino acids. The CDR3 sequence: CASSPWHNEQFF. The CDR3 DNA sequence: TGTGCCAGCAGCCCGTGGCACAATGAGCAGTTCTTC.

As concerns this clone: Other DNA sequences in this sample translate to the same CDR3. The chain uses TRBV2 and TRBJ2-7, with D uncertain. V shed 1 base and J shed 1 base, with 8 bases lying between them. Germline CDR1 reads SNHLY; CDR2 reads FYNNEI. CDR3 length: 14 amino acids. CDR3 sequence reads: CASSEGSLSYEQYF. CDR3 DNA: TGTGCCAGCAGTGAAGGTTCCCTTTCCTACGAGCAGTACTTC. The whole variable domain, filled in from reference TRBV2 and TRBJ2-7, reads EPEVTQTPSHQVTQMGQEVILRCVPISNHLYFYWYRQILGQKVEFLVSFYNNEISEKSEIFDDQFSVERPDGSNFTLKIRSTKLEDSAMYFCASSEGSLSYEQYFGPGTRLTVT.

The chain combines TRBV5-4 with TRBJ2-2; maybe TRBD1 (6 bases). V was cut by 2 bases and J by 1 base, with 12 bases left in between. The CDR3 runs to 16 residues. The germline gives CDR1 SGHNT, CDR2 YYREEE (reference sequence). As DNA, the CDR3 is TGTGCCAGCAGCTTAAGACCGGGACAGAACACCGGGGAGCTGTTTTTT. This sequence encodes CASSLRPGQNTGELFF.

V and J are TRBV27 and TRBJ2-3; possibly TRBD2 for D (6 bases). From germline, CDR1 is MNHEY and CDR2 SMNVEV (reference sequence). This CDR3 spans 15 amino acids. V shed 5 bases and J shed 3 bases, with 15 bases lying between them. The CDR3 protein is CASSLRDARTDTQYF. The CDR3 region has the DNA TGTGCCAGCAGTCTGCGGGACGCCAGGACAGATACGCAGTATTTT.

The chain recombines TRBV6-5 with TRBJ2-1, with 9 bases aligning to TRBD2. Per germline, CDR1 MNHEY and CDR2 SVGAGI. The CDR3 covers 16 residues. Trimming took 3 bases from V and 2 from J; bases not matched to a gene: 5. The CDR3 region has the DNA TGTGCCAGCAGTTATGCTGTAGCGGGGGCCTACAATGAGCAGTTCTTC. This gives the protein CASSYAVAGAYNEQFF.

This chain links TRBV29-1 with TRBJ1-1, with 9 bases lining up with TRBD1. With 2 bases clipped from V and 1 base from J, the junction kept 2 bases outside the gene matches. This CDR3 region has 14 residues. Germline assignment: CDR1 SQVTM and CDR2 ANQGSEA. In DNA, the CDR3 is TGCAGCGTTGAAAGGGACAGGGAGAACACTGAAGCTTTCTTT. It codes for CSVERDRENTEAFF. Full variable domain (missing parts from reference TRBV29-1 and TRBJ1-1): SAVISQKPSRDICQRGTSLTIQCQVDSQVTMMFWYRQQPGQSLTLIATANQGSEATYESGFVIDKFPISRPNLTFSTLTVSNMSPEDSSIYLCSVERDRENTEAFFGQGTRLTVV.

This clone showed up just once. V gene TRBV6-4 combines with J gene TRBJ1-2, with D possibly being TRBD1 (5 bases). V was clipped by 4 bases and J by 3 bases, with 15 bases between them. The CDR3 covers 15 residues. The germline V gene has CDR1 MRHNA and CDR2 SNTAGT. Here the CDR3 reads CASSVWAGIDYGYTF. CDR3 sequence (DNA): TGTGCCAGCAGTGTTTGGGCAGGGATAGACTATGGCTACACCTTC.

This clone was found once. The DNA of the CDR3 is TGCAGCGTTGAAGTGCTAGCGGGGAACGAGCAGTACTTC. This sequence encodes CSVEVLAGNEQYF. The chain joins TRBV29-1 to TRBJ2-7, with 9 bases aligning to TRBD2. The CDR3 runs 13 residues. J lost 5 bases, V lost 1 base, and 3 bases had no gene match. The germline CDR1 and CDR2 sequences are SQVTM and ANQGSEA.

This sequence joins TRBV7-8 and TRBJ1-5; the D gene is possibly TRBD1 (6 bases). Per the germline V gene, CDR1 is SGHVS and CDR2 is FQNEAQ. The CDR3 is 16 amino acids. Between the trimmed V and J ends, which lost 4 bases and 2 bases, there was a span of 15 bases. The CDR3 here is CASSYYRAVGNQPQHF. The CDR3 DNA reads TGTGCCAGCAGCTACTACAGGGCTGTTGGCAATCAGCCCCAGCATTTT.

This rearrangement joins TRBV30 to TRBJ2-7, with D perhaps TRBD1 (6 bases). The germline gives CDR1 GTSNPN, CDR2 SVGIG (reference sequence). The CDR3 extends over 13 amino acids. The V and J ends lost 1 base and 7 bases respectively, with 14 bases between them. CDR3 region: CAWSAQIGTEQYF. The CDR3 nucleotides are TGTGCCTGGAGTGCCCAAATCGGGACAGAGCAGTACTTC.

The rearrangement uses TRBV27 and TRBJ2-3; TRBD1 aligns across 9 bases. The germline V gene has CDR1 MNHEY and CDR2 SMNVEV (reference sequence). V lost 8 bases to trimming and J lost 0 bases; unmatched junction nucleotides: 18. This CDR3 region has 19 residues. The CDR3 reads CASGRRTGAPLSSTDTQYF. The CDR3 DNA follows: TGTGCCAGCGGCCGGAGGACAGGGGCTCCTCTCTCTAGCACAGATACGCAGTATTTT.

Details on this clone: At one boundary the junction diverges from the germline segment, which might be a read error. The V gene is TRBV5-6, the J gene TRBJ2-1, with D uncertain. CDR3 size: 9 residues. Germline V gene lookup returns CDR1 SGHDT and CDR2 YYEEEE. This CDR3 is CASSPEPFF. CDR3 nucleotide sequence: TGTGCCAGCAGCCCCGAGCCGTTCTTC.